This T cell receptor beta chain appears in the sequencing data of a study of CD8 T cells in ankylosing spondylitis. Whole-study results and caveats: It appeared that ankylosing spondylitis blood was characterized by a TCR beta motif of several highly homologous variants. Several of the motif variants were reported before in synovial fluid and blood from reactive arthritis.

Construction of TCR beta libraries was performed using quantitative 5'-RACE with molecular barcodes. TCRdb processed the 5' RACE reads anew with MiXCR; each CDR3 protein has one entry. Of approximately 440,000 distinct CDR3 sequences listed, roughly 15% were seen once; the top ten hold around 0.92%. CDR3 length: 15 amino acids. CDR1 is LGHNA and CDR2 is YNFKEQ in the germline V gene. V lost 1 base and J 0 bases, leaving 7 bases between the germline ends. This clonotype was seen many times. Its specificity is not known. The source material was blood, either unsorted or a sorted T cell fraction (not recorded which). This chain joins TRBV4-2 and TRBJ1-5; D unresolved. The sequence was obtained from a male donor with ankylosing spondylitis. Here the CDR3 DNA reads TGTGCCAGCAGCCAAGCGAGGAATAGCAATCAGCCCCAGCATTTT. It yields the protein CASSQARNSNQPQHF.